The next 21 T cell receptor beta chains were all read from a single sample in a study of regulatory T cells in long-lasting Graves disease. Time point indicated: newly diagnosed GD, antithyroid drugs for less than 3 months. The TCR library was made from RNA extracted from PBMCs. Construction of the TCR beta libraries employed iRepertoire HTBI primers in conjunction with Arm-PCR of CDR3 regions. TCRdb ran MiXCR on the multiplex PCR reads and lists one entry per CDR3 protein. The table has hundreds of thousands of distinct CDR3 sequences, approximately 12% seen once. The sample was also linked to a second study, of T cells in Graves' hyperthyroidism and ophthalmopathy.

The sample here was peripheral blood mononuclear cells (PBMCs), taken at new diagnosis, from a patient treated with antithyroid drugs. The receptor set was obtained from a man aged 30-40 years with Graves disease.

There are many counts of this clonotype. The V and J genes are TRBV7-9 and TRBJ1-1; no clear D. CDR1 and CDR2 from the germline V gene are SEHNR and FQNEAQ (reference sequence). The V end was cut by 1 base, the J end by 11 bases, with 11 bases between. The CDR3 totals 12 residues. The CDR3 protein is CASSLEGRRAFF. DNA for the CDR3: TGTGCCAGCAGCTTAGAAGGGAGACGGGCTTTCTTT.

This clonotype was detected ten times or more. This sequence joins TRBV7-9 and TRBJ2-1; TRBD2 aligns across 7 bases. There are 16 residues in the CDR3. With 4 bases clipped from V and 7 bases from J, the junction kept 13 bases outside the gene matches. The V gene's germline CDR1 is SEHNR and CDR2 FQNEAQ (reference sequence). CDR3 region: CASSSPWAGEVNEQFF. In DNA, the CDR3 is TGTGCCAGCAGCTCCCCATGGGCGGGAGAAGTGAATGAGCAGTTCTTC.

V usage is TRBV5-4 and J usage is TRBJ1-2; 8 bases are shared with TRBD1. J gave up 6 bases and V 4 bases, and 8 bases lay outside the gene matches. CDR3 length: 14 residues. Germline V CDR1 and CDR2: SGHNT, YYREEE (reference sequence). The CDR3 DNA reads as TGTGCCAGCAGCGCGGGGGCGACAGGGGATGGCTACACCTTC. This codes for CASSAGATGDGYTF.

This clonotype came up many times. This sequence joins TRBV27 and TRBJ1-4; D is undetermined. In germline, CDR1 is MNHEY, CDR2 SMNVEV (reference sequence). The CDR3 runs to 14 residues. V lost 7 bases, J lost 0 bases, and 9 bases lay in between. The CDR3 nucleotides are TGTGCCAGCATGATGGCAGCAACTAATGAAAAACTGTTTTTT. Amino acid sequence: CASMMAATNEKLFF.

This clonotype was found many times. V gene TRBV2 combines with J gene TRBJ2-7, with 10 bases fitting TRBD1. J was trimmed by 3 bases and V by 6 bases; bases with no gene match: 2. Germline V CDR1 and CDR2: SNHLY, FYNNEI. The CDR3 totals 13 residues. The CDR3 DNA is TGTGCCAGCAGGGGACAGGGGTACTACGAGCAGTACTTC. This sequence encodes CASRGQGYYEQYF.

V and J are TRBV19 and TRBJ2-2; possibly TRBD1 or TRBD2 for D (5 bases each). Trimming shortened V by 0 bases and J by 5 bases, and 19 bases separated the two germline ends. The CDR3 loop spans 18 amino acids. Germline V gene data show CDR1 as LNHDA and CDR2 as SQIVND (reference sequence). CDR3 DNA sequence: TGTGCCAGTAGTATAGATCGGGGTGGGCAGGGTAAAACCGGGGAGCTGTTTTTT. Translating gives CASSIDRGGQGKTGELFF.

The V call is TRBV3-1, the J call TRBJ2-2; TRBD1 might be the D (5 bases). The CDR3 consists of 15 residues. Trimming shortened V by 4 bases and J by 7 bases, and 16 bases separated the two germline ends. CDR1 and CDR2 (germline): LGHDT, YNNKEL (reference sequence). CDR3 in amino acids: CASSPDSRVIGELFF. CDR3 nucleotides: TGTGCCAGCAGCCCCGACTCCAGGGTGATCGGGGAGCTGTTTTTT.

This clonotype showed up many times. This chain uses TRBV5-1 with TRBJ2-3; 11 nucleotides align to TRBD2. The junction had 3 bases not matched to a gene; V was cut back by 0 bases and J by 9 bases. Germline V CDR1 and CDR2: SGHRS, YFSETQ. The CDR3 sequence is 14 residues long. The CDR3 protein is CASSLELAGDTQYF. DNA of the CDR3: TGCGCCAGCAGCTTGGAACTAGCGGGAGACACGCAGTATTTT.

Many counts were recorded for this clonotype. The J gene is TRBJ1-1, the V gene TRBV12-3 or TRBV12-4; a weak D match, TRBD1 (6 bases). Trimming pared 3 bases from V and 3 bases from J, leaving 11 bases between. The length of the CDR3 is 14 residues. The CDR3 DNA sequence: TGTGCCAGCAGTTTGGTCCAGGGGTACACTGAAGCTTTCTTT. The encoded protein is CASSLVQGYTEAFF.

This clonotype occurred many times. The J gene is TRBJ2-7, the V gene TRBV20-1, with 10 nucleotides matching TRBD2. Unmatched junction bases numbered 9, after V lost 6 bases and J lost 1 base. Germline V gene sequence: CDR1 DFQATT, CDR2 SNEGSKA (reference sequence). The CDR3 is 15 residues long. The CDR3 DNA is TGCAGTGCCCGGAACCCTAGCGGGGGTTCCTACGAGCAGTACTTC. Protein sequence: CSARNPSGGSYEQYF.

This clonotype was observed a few times. The gene calls are TRBV29-1 and TRBJ2-1, with 7 bases lining up with TRBD2. Germline V gives CDR1 SQVTM, CDR2 ANQGSEA. The CDR3 contains 13 residues. With V trimmed by 7 bases and J by 3 bases, 6 bases remained unmatched. Written as DNA, the CDR3 is TGCAGCGGGCGCCTAGCGGTCTACAATGAGCAGTTCTTC. Translating it yields CSGRLAVYNEQFF.

A few counts support this clonotype. The chain couples TRBV10-1 to TRBJ2-7; the match to TRBD2 covers 7 bases. Germline assignment: CDR1 WNHNN and CDR2 SYGVQD (reference sequence). The CDR3 loop spans 13 amino acids. The V segment lost 4 bases and the J segment 6 bases; nucleotides outside the gene matches: 6. CDR3 region: CASSGTRGGEQYF. The CDR3 DNA reads as TGCGCCAGCAGTGGGACTAGGGGAGGCGAGCAGTACTTC.

CDR3 amino acids: CSACRQGGDEQYF. CDR3 sequence (DNA): TGCAGTGCTTGCCGACAGGGCGGTGACGAGCAGTACTTC. The rearrangement links TRBV20-1 to TRBJ2-7, with TRBD1 matching 7 bases. V lost 5 bases to trimming and J lost 5 bases; unmatched junction nucleotides: 9. The CDR3 runs to 13 residues. CDR1 is DFQATT, CDR2 SNEGSKA, per germline (reference sequence).

This clonotype appeared a single time. This may arise from a read error, as a much more abundant clone is one base away. The gene calls are TRBV11-2 and TRBJ2-1; D may correspond to TRBD1 or TRBD2 (5 bases each). The CDR3 has 16 residues. Per the germline V gene, CDR1 is SGHAT and CDR2 is FQNNGV. V lost 4 bases and J 10 bases, leaving 23 bases between the germline ends. In DNA, the CDR3 is TGTGCCAGCAGCTGGCGAACGGGACGACCGAGCGTCGAGCAGTTCTTC. Encoded protein: CASSWRTGRPSVEQFF.

This clonotype has ten or more counts. This rearrangement joins TRBV12-5 to TRBJ1-1, with D unresolved. The CDR3 is made up of 12 amino acids. V lost 6 bases and J 1 base, leaving 6 bases between the germline ends. CDR1 is LGHNT and CDR2 is FRNRAP in the germline V gene. The CDR3 protein is CASGGGNTEAFF. The CDR3 DNA sequence: TGTGCTAGTGGGGGAGGGAACACTGAAGCTTTCTTT. The full variable domain, with the rest looked up from reference TRBV12-5 and TRBJ1-1, is DARVTQTPRHKVTEMGQEVTMRCQPILGHNTVFWYRQTMMQGLELLAYFRNRAPLDDSGMPKDRFSAEMPDATLATLKIQPSEPRDSAVYFCASGGGNTEAFFGQGTRLTVV.

This clonotype has ten or more counts. The chain couples TRBV5-1 to TRBJ2-1; 9 bases map to TRBD1. CDR3 length: 15 amino acids. Germline V lookup: CDR1 SGHRS, CDR2 YFSETQ. The V and J ends lost 3 bases and 7 bases, in that order; junction bases with no gene match: 8. The CDR3 sequence: CASSSTGTGRNEQFF. In DNA, the CDR3 is TGCGCCAGCAGCTCGACCGGGACAGGGAGGAATGAGCAGTTCTTC. Filled out from reference TRBV5-1 and TRBJ2-1, the complete variable domain reads KAGVTQTPRYLIKTRGQQVTLSCSPISGHRSVSWYQQTPGQGLQFLFEYFSETQRNKGNFPGRFSGRQFSNSRSEMNVSTLELGDSALYLCASSSTGTGRNEQFFGPGTRLTVL.

This clonotype has a handful of counts. J is TRBJ2-7 and V is TRBV12-3 or TRBV12-4, with D unresolved. Between the trimmed V and J ends, which lost 3 bases and 7 bases, there was a span of 13 bases. The CDR3 is 13 residues long. CDR3 in amino acids: CASSFGQPGEQYF. The CDR3 bases are TGTGCCAGCAGTTTTGGGCAGCCCGGGGAGCAGTACTTC.

This chain uses TRBV9 with TRBJ2-1, with 13 bases lining up with TRBD2. J was trimmed by 2 bases and V by 0 bases; bases with no gene match: 5. CDR3 size: 18 residues. Per the germline V gene, CDR1 is SGDLS and CDR2 is YYNGEE. In nucleotides, the CDR3 is TGTGCCAGCAGCGTAGATCCGGGACTAGCGGGACCCTACAATGAGCAGTTCTTC. It specifies CASSVDPGLAGPYNEQFF. The entire variable domain, with the rest obtained from reference TRBV9 and TRBJ2-1, is as follows: DSGVTQTPKHLITATGQRVTLRCSPRSGDLSVYWYQQSLDQGLQFLIQYYNGEERAKGNILERFSAQQFPDLHSELNLSSLELGDSALYFCASSVDPGLAGPYNEQFFGPGTRLTVL.

This clonotype was recorded at least ten times. The chain joins TRBV7-9 to TRBJ2-1; D possibly corresponds to TRBD2 (6 bases). CDR1 and CDR2 (germline): SEHNR, FQNEAQ (reference sequence). The CDR3 is 17 residues long. V was trimmed by 5 bases and J by 1 base, leaving 18 bases between them. The CDR3 nucleotides read TGTGCCAGCAGCCTTAAGAGGGACTTCTTTTCCTACAATGAGCAGTTCTTC. It yields the protein CASSLKRDFFSYNEQFF.

This clonotype was seen at least ten times. The chain recombines TRBV5-1 with TRBJ2-3; D not certain. Per germline, CDR1 SGHRS and CDR2 YFSETQ. The CDR3 extends over 13 amino acids. Trimming pared 0 bases from V and 5 bases from J, leaving 7 bases between. CDR3 sequence: CASSLDLEDTQYF. The CDR3 DNA follows: TGCGCCAGCAGCTTGGACCTGGAAGATACGCAGTATTTT.

The chain carries TRBV7-9 and TRBJ2-3; 9 bases line up with TRBD2. The length of the CDR3 is 16 residues. CDR1 is SEHNR, CDR2 FQNEAQ, per germline (reference sequence). Trimming at V came to 5 bases and at J to 2 bases, leaving 8 bases not matched to a gene. The CDR3 sequence: CASSNIAGDFTDTQYF. The CDR3 DNA is TGTGCCAGCAGCAACATAGCGGGAGACTTCACAGATACGCAGTATTTT. Combining the CDR3 with reference TRBV7-9 and TRBJ2-3 gives the whole variable domain DTGVSQNPRHKITKRGQNVTFRCDPISEHNRLYWYRQTLGQGPEFLTYFQNEAQLEKSRLLSDRFSAERPKGSFSTLEIQRTEQGDSAMYLCASSNIAGDFTDTQYFGPGTRLTVL.